Sequencing of this T cell receptor beta chain was carried out in a study of cytomegalovirus exposure and HLA in healthy donors. About the research overall: Sequencing of 150 million to 200 million T cells in an earlier analysis found about 120 million unique TCR beta sequences. Study-wide results and limits: A later analysis reportedly found that, within productive TCRs, an Asian-associated ancestry cluster had fewer N-insertions than the mean observed across the roughly 630 donors. A cluster of highly shared sequence variants was likely a sequencing artifact.

The CDR3 sequence is 15 residues long. V dropped 0 bases and J dropped 2 bases, with 9 bases sitting between them. Germline V gene lookup returns CDR1 SGHNT and CDR2 YYREEE (reference sequence). PCR was performed using 60 Vbeta and 13 Jbeta primers. Sequencing was performed with immunoSEQ multiplex PCR; in TCRdb, only in-frame clones are kept and a portion is missing. The top ten clones hold roughly 0.87% of a sample with around 100,000 clones, around three quarters of them seen once. Concerning this clone itself: As yet, its antigen is unknown.

This clonotype originated in a woman in her twenties or thirties in good health and CMV-seronegative. The V call is TRBV5-4, the J call TRBJ2-1; TRBD2 is a possible D gene (5 bases). The sample taken for sequencing was PBMCs. The CDR3 DNA is TGTGCCAGCAGCTTGGAGGGAGACACCTACAATGAGCAGTTCTTC. Protein product: CASSLEGDTYNEQFF.